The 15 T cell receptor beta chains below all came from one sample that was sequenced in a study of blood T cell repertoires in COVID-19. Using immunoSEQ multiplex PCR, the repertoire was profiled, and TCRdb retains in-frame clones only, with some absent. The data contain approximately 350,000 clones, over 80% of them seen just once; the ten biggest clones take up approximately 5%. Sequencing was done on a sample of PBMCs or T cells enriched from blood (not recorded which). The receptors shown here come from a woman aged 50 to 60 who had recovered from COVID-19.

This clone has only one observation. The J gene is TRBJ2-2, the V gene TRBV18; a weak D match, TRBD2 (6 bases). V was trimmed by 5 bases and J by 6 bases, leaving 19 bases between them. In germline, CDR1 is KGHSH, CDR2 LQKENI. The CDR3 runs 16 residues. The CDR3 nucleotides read TGTGCCAGCTCAAAATCGGCACCCGGAGGGGCCGGGGAGCTGTTTTTT. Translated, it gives CASSKSAPGGAGELFF. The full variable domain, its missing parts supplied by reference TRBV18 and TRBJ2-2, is NAGVMQNPRHLVRRRGQEARLRCSPMKGHSHVYWYRQLPEEGLKFMVYLQKENIIDESGMPKERFSAEFPKEGPSILRIQQVVRGDSAAYFCASSKSAPGGAGELFFGEGSRLTVL.

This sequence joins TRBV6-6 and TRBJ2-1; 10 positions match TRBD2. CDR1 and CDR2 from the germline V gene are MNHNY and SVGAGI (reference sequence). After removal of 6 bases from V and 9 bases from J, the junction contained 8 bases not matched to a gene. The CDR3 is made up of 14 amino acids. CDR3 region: CASRPPGLAFEQFF. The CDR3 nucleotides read TGTGCCAGCAGACCACCGGGACTAGCGTTTGAGCAGTTCTTC.

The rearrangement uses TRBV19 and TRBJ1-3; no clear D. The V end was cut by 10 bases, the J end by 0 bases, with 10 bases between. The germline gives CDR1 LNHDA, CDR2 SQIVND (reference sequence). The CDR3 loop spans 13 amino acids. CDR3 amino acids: CATRQTSGNTIYF. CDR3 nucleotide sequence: TGTGCCACCAGACAAACCTCTGGAAACACCATATATTTT.

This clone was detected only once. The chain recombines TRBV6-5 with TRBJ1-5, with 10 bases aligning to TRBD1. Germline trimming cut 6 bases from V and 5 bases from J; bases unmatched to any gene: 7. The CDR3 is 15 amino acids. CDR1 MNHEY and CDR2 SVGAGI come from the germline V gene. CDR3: CASRGWTGGYQPQHF. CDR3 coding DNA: TGTGCCAGCAGAGGATGGACAGGGGGTTATCAGCCCCAGCATTTT.

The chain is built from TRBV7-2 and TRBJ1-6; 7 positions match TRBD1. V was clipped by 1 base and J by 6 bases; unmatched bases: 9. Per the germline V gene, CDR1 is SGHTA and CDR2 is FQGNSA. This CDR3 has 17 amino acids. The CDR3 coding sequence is TGTGCCAGCAGCTTAGTCGGAGGGGGCGCAGGTAATTCACCCCTCCACTTT. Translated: CASSLVGGGAGNSPLHF.

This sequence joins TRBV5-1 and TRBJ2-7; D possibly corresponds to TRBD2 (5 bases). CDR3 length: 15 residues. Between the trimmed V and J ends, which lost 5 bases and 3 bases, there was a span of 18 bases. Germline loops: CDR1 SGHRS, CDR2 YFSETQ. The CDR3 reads CASRRTVSGGYEQYF. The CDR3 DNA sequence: TGCGCCAGCAGAAGAACGGTCAGCGGAGGCTACGAGCAGTACTTC.

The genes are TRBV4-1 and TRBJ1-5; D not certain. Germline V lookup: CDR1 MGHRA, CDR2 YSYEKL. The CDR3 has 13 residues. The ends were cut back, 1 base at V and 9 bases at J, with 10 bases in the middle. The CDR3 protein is CASSQGQAWPQHF. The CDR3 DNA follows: TGCGCCAGCAGCCAAGGTCAGGCGTGGCCCCAGCATTTT.

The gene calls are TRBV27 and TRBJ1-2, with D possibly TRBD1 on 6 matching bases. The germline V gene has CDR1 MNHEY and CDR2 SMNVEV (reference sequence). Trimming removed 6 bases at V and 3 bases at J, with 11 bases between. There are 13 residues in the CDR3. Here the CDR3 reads CASSRQADYGYTF. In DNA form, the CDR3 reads TGTGCCAGCAGCCGACAGGCTGACTATGGCTACACCTTC.

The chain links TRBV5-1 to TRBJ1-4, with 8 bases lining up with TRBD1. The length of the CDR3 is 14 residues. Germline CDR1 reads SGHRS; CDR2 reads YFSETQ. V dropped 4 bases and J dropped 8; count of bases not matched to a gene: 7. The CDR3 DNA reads TGCGCCAGCAGCCAGGACAGGGAGAGGGAAAAACTGTTTTTT. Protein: CASSQDREREKLFF.

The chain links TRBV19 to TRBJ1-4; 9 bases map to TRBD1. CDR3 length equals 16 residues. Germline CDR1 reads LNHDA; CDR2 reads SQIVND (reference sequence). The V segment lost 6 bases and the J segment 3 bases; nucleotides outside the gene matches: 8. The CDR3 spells CASRKGQGYANEKLFF. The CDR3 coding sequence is TGTGCCAGTAGGAAGGGACAGGGATACGCTAATGAAAAACTGTTTTTT.

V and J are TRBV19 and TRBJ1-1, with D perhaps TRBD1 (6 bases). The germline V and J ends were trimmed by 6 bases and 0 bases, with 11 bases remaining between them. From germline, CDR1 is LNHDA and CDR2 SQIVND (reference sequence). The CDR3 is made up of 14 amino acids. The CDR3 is CASSLGAMNTEAFF. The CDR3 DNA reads TGTGCCAGTAGCTTGGGGGCTATGAACACTGAAGCTTTCTTT.

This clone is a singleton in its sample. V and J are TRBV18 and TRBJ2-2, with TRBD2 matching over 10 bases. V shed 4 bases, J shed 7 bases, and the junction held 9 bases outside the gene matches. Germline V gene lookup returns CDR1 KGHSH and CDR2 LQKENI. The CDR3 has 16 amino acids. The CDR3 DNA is TGTGCCAGCTCACTCAGGACTAGCGGACGGGTCGGGGAGCTGTTTTTT. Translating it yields CASSLRTSGRVGELFF.

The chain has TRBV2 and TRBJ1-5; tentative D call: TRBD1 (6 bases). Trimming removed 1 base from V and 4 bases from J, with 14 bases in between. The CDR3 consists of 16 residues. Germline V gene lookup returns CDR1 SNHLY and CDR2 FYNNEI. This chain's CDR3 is CASSEEAQGRNQPQHF. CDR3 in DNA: TGTGCCAGCAGTGAAGAGGCCCAGGGGCGAAATCAGCCCCAGCATTTT. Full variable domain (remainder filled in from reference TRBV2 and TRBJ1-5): EPEVTQTPSHQVTQMGQEVILRCVPISNHLYFYWYRQILGQKVEFLVSFYNNEISEKSEIFDDQFSVERPDGSNFTLKIRSTKLEDSAMYFCASSEEAQGRNQPQHFGDGTRLSIL.

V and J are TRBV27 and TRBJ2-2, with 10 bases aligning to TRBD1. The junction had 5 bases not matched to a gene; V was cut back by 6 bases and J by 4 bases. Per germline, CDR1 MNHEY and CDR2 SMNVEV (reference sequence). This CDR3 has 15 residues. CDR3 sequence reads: CASSRGQGSTGELFF. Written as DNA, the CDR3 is TGTGCCAGCAGCCGGGGACAGGGGAGCACCGGGGAGCTGTTTTTT.

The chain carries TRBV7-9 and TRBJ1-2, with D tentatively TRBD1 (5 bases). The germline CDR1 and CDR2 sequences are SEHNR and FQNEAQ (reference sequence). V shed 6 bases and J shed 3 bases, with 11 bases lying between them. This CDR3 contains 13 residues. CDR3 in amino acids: CASRSQAYYGYTF. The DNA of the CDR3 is TGTGCCAGCAGATCACAGGCGTACTATGGCTACACCTTC.